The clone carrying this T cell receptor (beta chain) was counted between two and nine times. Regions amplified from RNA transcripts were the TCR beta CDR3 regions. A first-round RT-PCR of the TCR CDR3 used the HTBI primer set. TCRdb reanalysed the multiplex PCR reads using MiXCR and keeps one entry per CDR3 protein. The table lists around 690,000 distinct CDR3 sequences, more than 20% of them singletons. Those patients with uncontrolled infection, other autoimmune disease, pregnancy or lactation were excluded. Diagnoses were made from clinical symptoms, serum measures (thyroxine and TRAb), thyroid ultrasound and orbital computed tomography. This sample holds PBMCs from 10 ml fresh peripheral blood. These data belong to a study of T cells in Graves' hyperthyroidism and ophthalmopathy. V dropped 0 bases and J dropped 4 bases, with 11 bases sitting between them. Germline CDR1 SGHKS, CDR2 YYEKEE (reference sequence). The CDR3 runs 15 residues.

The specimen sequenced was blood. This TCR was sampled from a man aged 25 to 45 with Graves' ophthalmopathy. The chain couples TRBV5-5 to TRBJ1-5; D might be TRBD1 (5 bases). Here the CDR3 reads CASSLGGMGNQPQHF. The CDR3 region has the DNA TGTGCCAGCAGCTTGGGGGGGATGGGGAATCAGCCCCAGCATTTT.